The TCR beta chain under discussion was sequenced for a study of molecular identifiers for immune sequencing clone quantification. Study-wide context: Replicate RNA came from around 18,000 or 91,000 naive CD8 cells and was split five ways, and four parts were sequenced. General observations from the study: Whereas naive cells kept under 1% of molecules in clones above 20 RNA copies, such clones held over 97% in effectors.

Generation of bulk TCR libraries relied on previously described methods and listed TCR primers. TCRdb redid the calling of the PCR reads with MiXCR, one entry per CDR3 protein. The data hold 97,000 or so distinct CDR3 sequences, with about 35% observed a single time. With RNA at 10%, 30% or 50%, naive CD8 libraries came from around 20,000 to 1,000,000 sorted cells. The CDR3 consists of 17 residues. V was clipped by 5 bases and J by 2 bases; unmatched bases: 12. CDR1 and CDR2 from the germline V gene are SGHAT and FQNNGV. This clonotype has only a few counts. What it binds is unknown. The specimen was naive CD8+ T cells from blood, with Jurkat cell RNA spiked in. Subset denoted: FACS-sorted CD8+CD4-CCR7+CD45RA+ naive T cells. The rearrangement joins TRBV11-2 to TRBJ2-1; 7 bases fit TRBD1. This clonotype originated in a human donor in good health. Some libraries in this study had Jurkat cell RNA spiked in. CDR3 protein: CASSVISGQNTYNEQFF. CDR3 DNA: TGTGCCAGCAGCGTCATCTCGGGACAGAACACCTACAATGAGCAGTTCTTC. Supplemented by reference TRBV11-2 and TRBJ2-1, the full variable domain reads EAGVAQSPRYKIIEKRQSVAFWCNPISGHATLYWYQQILGQGPKLLIQFQNNGVVDDSQLPKDRFSAERLKGVDSTLKIQPAKLEDSAVYLCASSVISGQNTYNEQFFGPGTRLTVL.